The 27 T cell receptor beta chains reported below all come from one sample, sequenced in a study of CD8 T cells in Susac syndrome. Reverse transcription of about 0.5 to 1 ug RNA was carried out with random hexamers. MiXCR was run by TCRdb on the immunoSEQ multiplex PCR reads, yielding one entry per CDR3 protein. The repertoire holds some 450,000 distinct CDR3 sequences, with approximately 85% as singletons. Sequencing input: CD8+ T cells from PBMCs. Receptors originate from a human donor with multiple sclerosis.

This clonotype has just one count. The CDR3 region is CASSFDFRYEQYF. The CDR3 nucleotides read TGTGCCAGCAGCTTTGATTTTCGCTACGAGCAGTACTTC. The chain joins TRBV27 to TRBJ2-7, with D hard to call. Between the trimmed V and J ends, which lost 6 bases and 3 bases, there was a span of 12 bases. The CDR3 has 13 amino acids. The germline V gene has CDR1 MNHEY and CDR2 SMNVEV (reference sequence).

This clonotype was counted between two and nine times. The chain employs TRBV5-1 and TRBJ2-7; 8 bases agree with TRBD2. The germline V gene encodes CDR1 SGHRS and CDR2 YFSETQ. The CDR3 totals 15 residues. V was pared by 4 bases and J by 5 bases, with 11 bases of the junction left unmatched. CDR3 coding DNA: TGCGCCAGCAGCCTACTAGCGGTGGGTCTTAACGAGCAGTACTTC. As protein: CASSLLAVGLNEQYF.

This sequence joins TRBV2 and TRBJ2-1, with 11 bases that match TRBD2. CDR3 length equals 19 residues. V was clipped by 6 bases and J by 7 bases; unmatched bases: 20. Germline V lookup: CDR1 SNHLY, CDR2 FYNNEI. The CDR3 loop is CASSSGVAGGPISANEQFF. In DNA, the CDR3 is TGTGCCAGCAGCTCCGGGGTAGCGGGGGGGCCGATTTCAGCAAATGAGCAGTTCTTC.

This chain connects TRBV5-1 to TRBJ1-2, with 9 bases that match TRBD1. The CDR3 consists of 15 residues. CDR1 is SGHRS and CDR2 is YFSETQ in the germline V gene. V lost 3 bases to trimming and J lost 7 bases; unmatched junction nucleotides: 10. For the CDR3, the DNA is TGCGCCAGCAGCTATCCGGGACAGGGATTCTCTGGCTACACCTTC. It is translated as CASSYPGQGFSGYTF.

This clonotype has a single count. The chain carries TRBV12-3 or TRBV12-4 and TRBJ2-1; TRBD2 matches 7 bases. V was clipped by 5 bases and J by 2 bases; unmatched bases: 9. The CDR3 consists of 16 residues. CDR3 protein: CASSPRVGGTYNEQFF. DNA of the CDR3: TGTGCCAGCAGTCCGAGGGTCGGGGGGACCTACAATGAGCAGTTCTTC.

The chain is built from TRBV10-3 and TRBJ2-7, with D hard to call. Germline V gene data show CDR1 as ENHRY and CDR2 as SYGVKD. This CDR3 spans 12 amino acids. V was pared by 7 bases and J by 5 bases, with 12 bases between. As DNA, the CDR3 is TGTGCCATCATGGCAGGCAGCAACGAGCAGTACTTC. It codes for CAIMAGSNEQYF.

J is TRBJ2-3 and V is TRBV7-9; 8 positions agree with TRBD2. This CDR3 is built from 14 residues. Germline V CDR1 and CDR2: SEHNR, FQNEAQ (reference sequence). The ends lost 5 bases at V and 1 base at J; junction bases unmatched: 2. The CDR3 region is CASSHGGGTDTQYF. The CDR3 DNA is TGTGCCAGCAGCCACGGGGGGGGCACAGATACGCAGTATTTT.

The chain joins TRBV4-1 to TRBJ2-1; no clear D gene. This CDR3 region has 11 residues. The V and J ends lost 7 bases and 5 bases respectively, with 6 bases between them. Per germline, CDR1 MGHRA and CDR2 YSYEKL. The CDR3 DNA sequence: TGCGCCAGCATGCGAAACAATGAGCAGTTCTTC. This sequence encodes CASMRNNEQFF.

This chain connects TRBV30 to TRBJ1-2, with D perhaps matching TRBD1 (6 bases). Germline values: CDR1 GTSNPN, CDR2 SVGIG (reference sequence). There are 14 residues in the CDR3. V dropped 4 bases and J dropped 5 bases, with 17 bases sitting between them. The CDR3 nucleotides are TGTGCCTGGATGCCCCTGAGGGGGAGGTATGGCTACACCTTC. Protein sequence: CAWMPLRGRYGYTF.

For the CDR3, the DNA is TGCGCCAGCAGCCAAGAAAAGGGAGTGACCTACGAGCAGTACTTC. Protein product: CASSQEKGVTYEQYF. V is TRBV4-1 and J is TRBJ2-7; weak D call: TRBD2 (5 bases). V was pared by 0 bases and J by 2 bases, with 11 bases between. This CDR3 is built from 15 residues. CDR1 is MGHRA and CDR2 is YSYEKL in the germline V gene.

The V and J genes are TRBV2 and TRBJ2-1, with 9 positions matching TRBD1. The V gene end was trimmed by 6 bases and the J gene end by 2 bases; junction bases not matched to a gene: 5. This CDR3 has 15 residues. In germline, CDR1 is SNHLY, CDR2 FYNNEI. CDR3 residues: CASSSDRGTYNEQFF. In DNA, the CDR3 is TGTGCCAGCAGCTCGGACAGGGGCACCTACAATGAGCAGTTCTTC.

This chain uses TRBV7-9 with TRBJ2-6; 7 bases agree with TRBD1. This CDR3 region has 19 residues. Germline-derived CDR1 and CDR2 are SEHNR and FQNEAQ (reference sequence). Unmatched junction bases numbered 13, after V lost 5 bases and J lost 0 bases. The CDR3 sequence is CASSALPGQVNSGANVLTF. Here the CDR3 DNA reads TGTGCCAGCAGCGCCCTCCCCGGACAGGTGAACTCTGGGGCCAACGTCCTGACTTTC. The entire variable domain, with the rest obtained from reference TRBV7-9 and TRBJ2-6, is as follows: DTGVSQNPRHKITKRGQNVTFRCDPISEHNRLYWYRQTLGQGPEFLTYFQNEAQLEKSRLLSDRFSAERPKGSFSTLEIQRTEQGDSAMYLCASSALPGQVNSGANVLTFGAGSRLTVL.

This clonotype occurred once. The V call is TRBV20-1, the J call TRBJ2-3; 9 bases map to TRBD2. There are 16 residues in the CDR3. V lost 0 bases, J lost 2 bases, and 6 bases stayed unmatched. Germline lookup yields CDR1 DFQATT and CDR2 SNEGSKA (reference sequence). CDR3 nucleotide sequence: TGCAGTGCTAGAGAAGGGCGGGGGGGAACCACAGATACGCAGTATTTT. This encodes CSAREGRGGTTDTQYF.

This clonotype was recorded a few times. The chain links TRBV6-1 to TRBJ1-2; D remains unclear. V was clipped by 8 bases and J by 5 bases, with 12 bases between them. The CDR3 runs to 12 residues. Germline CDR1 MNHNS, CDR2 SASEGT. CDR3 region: CASGDALYGYTF. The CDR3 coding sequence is TGTGCCAGCGGCGACGCGCTGTATGGCTACACCTTC.

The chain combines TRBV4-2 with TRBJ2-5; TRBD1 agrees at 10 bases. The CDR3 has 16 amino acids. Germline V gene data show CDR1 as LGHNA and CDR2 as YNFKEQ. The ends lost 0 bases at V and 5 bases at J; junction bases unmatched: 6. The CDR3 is CASSQDAGTGEETQYF. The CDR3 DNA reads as TGTGCCAGCAGCCAAGATGCCGGGACAGGGGAGGAGACCCAGTACTTC.

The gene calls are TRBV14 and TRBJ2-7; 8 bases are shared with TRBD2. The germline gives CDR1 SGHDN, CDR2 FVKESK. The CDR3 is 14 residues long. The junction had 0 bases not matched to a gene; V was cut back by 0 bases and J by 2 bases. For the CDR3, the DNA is TGTGCCAGCAGCCAAGAGACTAGCGCCTACGAGCAGTACTTC. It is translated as CASSQETSAYEQYF.

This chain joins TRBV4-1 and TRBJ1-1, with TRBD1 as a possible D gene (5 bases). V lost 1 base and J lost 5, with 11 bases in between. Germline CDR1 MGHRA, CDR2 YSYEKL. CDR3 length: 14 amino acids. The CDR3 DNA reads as TGCGCCAGCAGCCAAGGGGGGATTGGAACTGAAGCTTTCTTT. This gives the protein CASSQGGIGTEAFF.

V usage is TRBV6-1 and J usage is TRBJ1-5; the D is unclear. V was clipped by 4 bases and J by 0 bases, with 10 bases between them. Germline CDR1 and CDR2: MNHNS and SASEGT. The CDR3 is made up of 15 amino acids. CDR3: CASSVRRDSNQPQHF. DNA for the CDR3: TGTGCCAGCAGTGTGCGCAGAGATAGCAATCAGCCCCAGCATTTT.

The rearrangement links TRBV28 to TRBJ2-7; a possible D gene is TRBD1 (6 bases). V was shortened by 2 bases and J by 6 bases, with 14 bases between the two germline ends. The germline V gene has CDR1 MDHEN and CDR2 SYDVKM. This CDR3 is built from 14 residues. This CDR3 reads CASSLRGSKSEQYF. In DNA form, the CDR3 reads TGTGCCAGCAGTTTAAGGGGGAGTAAGAGCGAGCAGTACTTC.

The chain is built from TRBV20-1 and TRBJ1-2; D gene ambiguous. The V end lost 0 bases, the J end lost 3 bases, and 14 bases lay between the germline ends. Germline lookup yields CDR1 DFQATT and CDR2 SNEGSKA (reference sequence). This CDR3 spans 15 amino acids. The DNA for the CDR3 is TGCAGTGCTAGAGATCCAGATAGGGAAGACTATGGCTACACCTTC. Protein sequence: CSARDPDREDYGYTF.

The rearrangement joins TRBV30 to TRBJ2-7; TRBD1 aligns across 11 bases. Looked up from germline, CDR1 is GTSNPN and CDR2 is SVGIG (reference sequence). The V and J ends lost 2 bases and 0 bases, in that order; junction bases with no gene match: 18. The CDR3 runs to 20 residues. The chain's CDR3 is CAWSPTPGTGGASGSYEQYF. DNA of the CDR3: TGTGCCTGGAGTCCAACGCCGGGGACAGGGGGTGCATCTGGCTCCTACGAGCAGTACTTC.

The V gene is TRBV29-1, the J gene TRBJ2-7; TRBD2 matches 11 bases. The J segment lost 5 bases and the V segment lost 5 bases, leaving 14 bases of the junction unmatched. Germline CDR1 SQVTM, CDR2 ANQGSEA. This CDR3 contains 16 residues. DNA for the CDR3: TGCAGCGTTCTCGGGACTAGCGGTAAACTAGGGGACGAGCAGTACTTC. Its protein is CSVLGTSGKLGDEQYF.

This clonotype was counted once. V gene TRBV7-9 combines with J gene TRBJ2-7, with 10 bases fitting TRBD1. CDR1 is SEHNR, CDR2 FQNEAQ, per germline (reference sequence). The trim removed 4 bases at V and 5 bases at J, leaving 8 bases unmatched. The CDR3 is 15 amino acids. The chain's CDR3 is CASSSPGQGFHEQYF. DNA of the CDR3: TGTGCCAGCAGCTCGCCGGGACAGGGGTTCCACGAGCAGTACTTC.

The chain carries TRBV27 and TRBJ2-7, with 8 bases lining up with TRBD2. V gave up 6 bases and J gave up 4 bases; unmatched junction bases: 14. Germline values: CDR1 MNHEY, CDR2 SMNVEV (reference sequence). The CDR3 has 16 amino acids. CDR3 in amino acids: CASRPSGESGRYEQYF. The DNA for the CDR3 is TGTGCCAGCAGACCCTCTGGAGAAAGCGGGAGATACGAGCAGTACTTC.

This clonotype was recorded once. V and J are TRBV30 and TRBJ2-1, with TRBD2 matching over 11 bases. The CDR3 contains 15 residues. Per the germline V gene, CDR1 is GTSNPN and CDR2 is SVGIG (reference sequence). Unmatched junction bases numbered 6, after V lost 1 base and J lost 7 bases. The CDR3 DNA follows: TGTGCCTGGAGTGAAAGTAGCGGGGGGGAAAATGAGCAGTTCTTC. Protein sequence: CAWSESSGGENEQFF. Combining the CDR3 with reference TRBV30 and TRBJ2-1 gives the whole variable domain SQTIHQWPATLVQPVGSPLSLECTVEGTSNPNLYWYRQAAGRGLQLLFYSVGIGQISSEVPQNLSASRPQDRQFILSSKKLLLSDSGFYLCAWSESSGGENEQFFGPGTRLTVL.

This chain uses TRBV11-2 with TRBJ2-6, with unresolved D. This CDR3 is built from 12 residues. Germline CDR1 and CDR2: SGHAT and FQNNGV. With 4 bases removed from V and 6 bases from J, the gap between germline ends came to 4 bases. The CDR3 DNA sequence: TGTGCCAGCAGCTCCGAGGCCAACGTCCTGACTTTC. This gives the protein CASSSEANVLTF.

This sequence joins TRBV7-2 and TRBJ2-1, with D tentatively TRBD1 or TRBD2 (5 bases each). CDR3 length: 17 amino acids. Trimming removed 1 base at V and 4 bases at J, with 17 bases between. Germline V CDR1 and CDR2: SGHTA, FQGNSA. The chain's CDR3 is CASSLDPFGTRYNEQFF. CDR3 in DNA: TGTGCCAGCAGCTTAGACCCCTTCGGGACGCGATACAATGAGCAGTTCTTC.